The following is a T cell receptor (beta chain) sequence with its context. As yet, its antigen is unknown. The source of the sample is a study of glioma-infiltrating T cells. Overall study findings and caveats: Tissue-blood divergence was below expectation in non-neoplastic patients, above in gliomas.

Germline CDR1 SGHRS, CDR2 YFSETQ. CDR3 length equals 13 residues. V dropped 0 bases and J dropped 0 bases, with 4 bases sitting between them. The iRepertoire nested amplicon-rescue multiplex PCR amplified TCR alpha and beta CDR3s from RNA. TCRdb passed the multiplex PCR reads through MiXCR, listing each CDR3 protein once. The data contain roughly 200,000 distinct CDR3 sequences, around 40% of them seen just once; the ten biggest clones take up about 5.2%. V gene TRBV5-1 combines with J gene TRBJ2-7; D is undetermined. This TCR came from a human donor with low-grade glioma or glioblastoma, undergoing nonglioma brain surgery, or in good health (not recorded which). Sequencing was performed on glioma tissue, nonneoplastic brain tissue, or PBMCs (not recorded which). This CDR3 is CASSLDYSYEQYF. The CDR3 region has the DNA TGCGCCAGCAGCTTGGACTACTCCTACGAGCAGTACTTC.